The 26 T cell receptor beta chains presented below share a single source sample, sequenced in a study of blood T cell repertoires in COVID-19. Assay: immunoSEQ multiplex PCR; the TCRdb copy retains only in-frame clones and omits some. The sample has some 74,000 clones; 60% to 80% are singletons. Sequences were obtained from peripheral blood. Receptors were obtained from a human donor in a cohort sampled during active COVID-19.

The gene calls are TRBV28 and TRBJ2-4; D unresolved. This CDR3 comprises 15 residues. CDR1 is MDHEN and CDR2 is SYDVKM in the germline V gene. With 6 bases removed from V and 1 base from J, the gap between germline ends came to 13 bases. CDR3 residues: CASSRPDSAKNIQYF. CDR3 DNA sequence: TGTGCCAGCAGCCGGCCAGATAGCGCCAAAAACATTCAGTACTTC.

The chain joins TRBV28 to TRBJ2-2, with 7 bases lining up with TRBD1. Germline CDR1 and CDR2: MDHEN and SYDVKM. The CDR3 is 16 amino acids. V dropped 6 bases and J dropped 5; count of bases not matched to a gene: 12. CDR3 nucleotide sequence: TGTGCCAGCAGACCCTCCGTAGGCAGGGGGACCGGGGAGCTGTTTTTT. Translation: CASRPSVGRGTGELFF.

This rearrangement joins TRBV4-1 to TRBJ2-7; possibly TRBD1 for D (5 bases). In germline, CDR1 is MGHRA, CDR2 YSYEKL. This CDR3 has 14 residues. V lost 4 bases and J lost 3, with 13 bases in between. CDR3 sequence reads: CASSRTNTFYEQYF. The CDR3 bases are TGCGCCAGCAGCCGGACAAATACCTTCTACGAGCAGTACTTC.

V is TRBV5-6 and J is TRBJ1-6; perhaps TRBD1 as D (6 bases). V lost 0 bases to trimming and J lost 13 bases, with 17 bases between them. Germline CDR1 SGHDT, CDR2 YYEEEE. The CDR3 sequence is 15 residues long. Here the CDR3 reads CASSLESDSSLPLHF. The CDR3, as DNA: TGTGCCAGCAGCTTGGAGTCGGACAGTTCCCTTCCCCTCCACTTT.

The gene calls are TRBV21-1 and TRBJ2-7; TRBD2 is the table's D call, not checked against the DNA. TRBV21-1 is listed as a pseudogene. The length of the CDR3 is 15 residues. The CDR3 DNA sequence: TGTGCCAGCAGCCACCCGAGAGCCCACTCCTACGAGCAGTACGTC. Residues: CASSHPRAHSYEQYV.

The chain recombines TRBV18 with TRBJ2-3, with D maybe TRBD2 (6 bases). Germline-derived CDR1 and CDR2 are KGHSH and LQKENI. V was clipped by 3 bases and J by 4 bases, with 14 bases between them. The CDR3 is 15 residues long. The CDR3 spells CASSPSFRESDTQYF. The CDR3 nucleotides read TGTGCCAGCTCACCGAGCTTTCGGGAGTCAGATACGCAGTATTTT. Drawing the rest from reference TRBV18 and TRBJ2-3, the complete variable domain is NAGVMQNPRHLVRRRGQEARLRCSPMKGHSHVYWYRQLPEEGLKFMVYLQKENIIDESGMPKERFSAEFPKEGPSILRIQQVVRGDSAAYFCASSPSFRESDTQYFGPGTRLTVL.

The gene calls are TRBV5-1 and TRBJ1-5; TRBD1 matches 9 bases. After removal of 4 bases from V and 4 bases from J, the junction contained 6 bases not matched to a gene. CDR1 and CDR2 (germline): SGHRS, YFSETQ. This CDR3 contains 15 residues. The chain's CDR3 is CASSPTGGDNQPQHF. The CDR3 nucleotides are TGCGCCAGCAGCCCAACAGGGGGCGATAATCAGCCCCAGCATTTT.

This clone showed up just once. The CDR3 reads CASSRGSSGANVLTF. In nucleotides, the CDR3 is TGCGCCAGCAGCCGCGGAAGCTCTGGGGCCAACGTCCTGACTTTC. The genes are TRBV4-1 and TRBJ2-6; unclear D gene. Germline assignment: CDR1 MGHRA and CDR2 YSYEKL. This CDR3 has 15 amino acids. V was clipped by 4 bases and J by 0 bases, with 7 bases between them.

V gene TRBV28 combines with J gene TRBJ1-5; possibly TRBD1 for D (6 bases). V was clipped by 5 bases and J by 4 bases, with 9 bases between them. The CDR3 consists of 13 residues. The germline V gene has CDR1 MDHEN and CDR2 SYDVKM. CDR3 amino acids: CASSRQVNQPQHF. CDR3 DNA: TGTGCCAGCAGTCGACAGGTGAATCAGCCCCAGCATTTT.

This clone appeared once. This chain uses TRBV21-1 with TRBJ2-7; TRBD1, the table's D call, lacks a check against the DNA. TRBV21-1 is noted as a pseudogene. CDR3 length: 17 amino acids. This CDR3 is CASSKRGRQGPSYEQYV. DNA of the CDR3: TGTGCCAGCAGCAAAAGGGGGAGACAGGGGCCGTCCTACGAGCAGTACGTC.

DNA for the CDR3: TGTGCCAGCAGCCGTCAGCACAGGGTCAGCACTGAAGCTTTCTTT. Translation: CASSRQHRVSTEAFF. V usage is TRBV5-4 and J usage is TRBJ1-1; tentative D call: TRBD1 (6 bases). The germline V gene has CDR1 SGHNT and CDR2 YYREEE (reference sequence). This CDR3 region has 15 residues. V shed 4 bases and J shed 4 bases, with 17 bases lying between them.

This clone was observed once. The V and J genes are TRBV7-2 and TRBJ1-6; TRBD1 is a possible D gene (6 bases). The CDR3 length is 15 residues. The germline CDR1 and CDR2 sequences are SGHTA and FQGNSA. V lost 5 bases to trimming and J lost 1 base, with 9 bases between them. Written as DNA, the CDR3 is TGTGCCAGCAGCCCCAGGGGATCCTATAATTCACCCCTCCACTTT. Amino acids: CASSPRGSYNSPLHF.

V is TRBV7-6 and J is TRBJ2-5; the D gene is possibly TRBD1 (6 bases). Germline V lookup: CDR1 SGHVS, CDR2 FNYEAQ. The CDR3 is 13 amino acids. V was clipped by 4 bases and J by 1 base, with 7 bases between them. The DNA of the CDR3 is TGTGCCAGCAGCTGGACAGTCCAAGAGACCCAGTACTTC. Its protein product is CASSWTVQETQYF.

The chain has TRBV13 and TRBJ2-3, with 14 positions matching TRBD2. Looked up from germline, CDR1 is PRHDT and CDR2 is FYEKMQ (reference sequence). After removal of 5 bases from V and 4 bases from J, the junction contained 8 bases not matched to a gene. The CDR3 contains 17 residues. CDR3 region: CASSPGLAGGHADTQYF. The CDR3 coding sequence is TGTGCCAGCAGCCCCGGACTAGCGGGGGGCCATGCAGATACGCAGTATTTT.

The J gene is TRBJ2-2, the V gene TRBV5-1; 7 bases map to TRBD2. The germline V gene encodes CDR1 SGHRS and CDR2 YFSETQ. The CDR3 loop spans 16 amino acids. The trim removed 5 bases at V and 0 bases at J, leaving 7 bases unmatched. CDR3 nucleotides: TGCGCCAGCAGTCCGCGACTAGCCACGAACACCGGGGAGCTGTTTTTT. Translated, it gives CASSPRLATNTGELFF.

This clone was found once. The CDR3 DNA reads TGTGCCAGCAGCAGACTAGCGGGAACCTACAATGAGCAGTTCTTC. Its protein is CASSRLAGTYNEQFF. This chain links TRBV7-9 with TRBJ2-1; 11 bases are shared with TRBD2. The CDR3 totals 15 residues. Germline V gene data show CDR1 as SEHNR and CDR2 as FQNEAQ (reference sequence). With V trimmed by 5 bases and J by 2 bases, 2 bases remained unmatched.

This rearrangement joins TRBV28 to TRBJ1-2, with D possibly being TRBD1 (6 bases). Per germline, CDR1 MDHEN and CDR2 SYDVKM. Trimming stripped 3 bases from V and 8 bases from J, with 19 bases between. The CDR3 extends over 15 amino acids. CDR3 in DNA: TGTGCCAGCAGTTTCCCCCCTCCAGGGGCCAGGGGCTACACCTTC. Its protein is CASSFPPPGARGYTF.

The CDR3 here is CASGIGSFAGASTDTQYF. CDR3 nucleotides: TGTGCTAGTGGTATAGGTTCCTTCGCGGGAGCTAGCACAGATACGCAGTATTTT. This sequence joins TRBV12-5 and TRBJ2-3, with 7 bases lining up with TRBD2. V lost 5 bases to trimming and J lost 0 bases; unmatched junction nucleotides: 14. The CDR3 is 18 residues long. CDR1 LGHNT and CDR2 FRNRAP come from the germline V gene.

The chain has TRBV19 and TRBJ2-1; TRBD2 agrees at 8 bases. The CDR3 runs to 15 residues. Germline trimming cut 6 bases from V and 2 bases from J; bases unmatched to any gene: 6. Germline V gene sequence: CDR1 LNHDA, CDR2 SQIVND (reference sequence). CDR3 DNA sequence: TGTGCCAGTAGACAGCCGGGACTAGCCTACAATGAGCAGTTCTTC. Translating gives CASRQPGLAYNEQFF.

This clone was seen a handful of times. The chain carries TRBV10-3 and TRBJ2-2, with a weak D call TRBD2 (6 bases). The CDR3 spans 15 residues. CDR1 and CDR2 from the germline V gene are ENHRY and SYGVKD. The V end was cut by 4 bases, the J end by 4 bases, with 13 bases between. The CDR3 sequence: CAISGVPGATGELFF. The CDR3 nucleotides are TGTGCCATCAGTGGGGTCCCGGGAGCCACCGGGGAGCTGTTTTTT.

The J gene is TRBJ2-7, the V gene TRBV18; weak D call: TRBD1 (5 bases). CDR1 and CDR2 (germline): KGHSH, LQKENI. CDR3 length: 14 amino acids. Trimming removed 4 bases at V and 5 bases at J, with 15 bases between. CDR3 nucleotides: TGTGCCAGCTCACAAAGACAGAGAATCGACGAGCAGTACTTC. Its translation: CASSQRQRIDEQYF. Supplemented by reference TRBV18 and TRBJ2-7, the full variable domain reads NAGVMQNPRHLVRRRGQEARLRCSPMKGHSHVYWYRQLPEEGLKFMVYLQKENIIDESGMPKERFSAEFPKEGPSILRIQQVVRGDSAAYFCASSQRQRIDEQYFGPGTRLTVT.

This clone was seen a single time. This chain uses TRBV6-5 with TRBJ1-1; no firm D call. CDR1 and CDR2 from the germline V gene are MNHEY and SVGAGI. V dropped 4 bases and J dropped 2 bases, with 8 bases sitting between them. The CDR3 consists of 13 residues. DNA for the CDR3: TGTGCCAGCAGTTCAGACACAAACACTGAAGCTTTCTTT. It translates to CASSSDTNTEAFF.

V gene TRBV6-5 combines with J gene TRBJ1-1; 9 bases are shared with TRBD1. The CDR3 consists of 13 residues. Trimming cost V 8 bases and J 8 bases; bases outside gene matches: 9. Germline V lookup: CDR1 MNHEY, CDR2 SVGAGI. The CDR3 DNA reads TGTGCCAGCTCAACAGGGGGCCGTCCCGAAGCTTTCTTT. Translating it yields CASSTGGRPEAFF.

V gene TRBV4-2 combines with J gene TRBJ2-1; TRBD2 matches 7 bases. Germline values: CDR1 LGHNA, CDR2 YNFKEQ. The trim removed 1 base at V and 0 bases at J, leaving 3 bases unmatched. The CDR3 length is 16 residues. The CDR3 bases are TGTGCCAGCAGCCAAGCAACGGGGGGCTCCTACAATGAGCAGTTCTTC. This gives the protein CASSQATGGSYNEQFF.

The rearrangement joins TRBV2 to TRBJ1-1, with 7 bases fitting TRBD1. The CDR3 covers 12 residues. V lost 10 bases, J lost 10 bases, and 12 bases stayed unmatched. Looked up from germline, CDR1 is SNHLY and CDR2 is FYNNEI. The CDR3 here is CANTQDRVSAFF. CDR3 DNA: TGTGCCAACACCCAAGACAGGGTTTCAGCTTTCTTT.

This clone has just a few counts. The rearrangement links TRBV15 to TRBJ1-6; 7 nucleotides match TRBD1. The CDR3 has 13 amino acids. J gave up 8 bases and V 8 bases, and 6 bases lay outside the gene matches. CDR1 and CDR2 (germline): LNHNV, YYDKDF (reference sequence). CDR3 sequence reads: CATRYDRDSPLHF. Written as DNA, the CDR3 is TGTGCCACCCGATACGACAGGGATTCACCCCTCCACTTT.